This entry concerns a single TCR beta chain. The data derive from a study of beta chain features in type 1 diabetes. There are 15 residues in the CDR3. V shed 5 bases and J 7 bases; nucleotides not matched to a gene: 5. Germline V gene sequence: CDR1 SGHNT, CDR2 YENEEA. Reverse transcription of all isolated RNA meant that expressed TCRB transcripts were sequenced. Using immunoSEQ multiplex PCR, the repertoire was profiled, and TCRdb retains in-frame clones only, with some absent. This sample has roughly 610,000 clones, with 15% found just once. Sequenced: naive CD4+ T cells from blood. The source is a man in his late teens or twenties in good health. The J gene is TRBJ2-1, the V gene TRBV11-3; 13 nucleotides line up with TRBD2. The CDR3 nucleotides are TGTGCCAGCAGCCCCACTAGCGGGAGGGAGAATGAGCAGTTCTTC. Translating gives CASSPTSGRENEQFF.